This is a list of T cell receptor beta chains from one sample in a study of metastatic and nonmetastatic thyroid tumors. TCRdb re-called the PCR reads with MiXCR. The sample contains tens of thousands of clones, around 26% of which appear only once. Sequenced material: blood. The receptors were sampled from a male donor with papillary thyroid cancer or a benign thyroid nodule (not recorded which). Some clones in this sample may be carry-over from other donors' samples. The CDR3 runs from the conserved cysteine through the conserved F or W. A D gene is named only where the DNA matches it firmly. Not all rows give a size; the values are once, few, many and, for expanded clones, a class.

d_gene	v_gene	j_gene	abundance	CDR3nt	CDR3aa
TRBD2	TRBV12-3/TRBV12-4	TRBJ2-2	many	TGTGCCAGCACCCCGGGACTAGCGGCCGGGGAGCTGTTTTTT	CASTPGLAAGELFF
NA	TRBV28	TRBJ2-7	few	TGTGCCAGCAGCCTGCCGGGTCCCTACGAGCAGTACTTC	CASSLPGPYEQYF
TRBD2	TRBV20-1	TRBJ2-7	NA	TGCAGTGCTCGTCTAGGAGGGAGGGCCGGGTACGAGCAGTACTTC	CSARLGGRAGYEQYF
NA	TRBV12-3/TRBV12-4	TRBJ2-1	many	TGTGCCAGCAGTTCCCGGACAGAGTCCTACAATGAGCAGTTCTTC	CASSSRTESYNEQFF
TRBD2	TRBV2	TRBJ2-7	NA	TGTGCCAGCAGTGAAGGGGCTAGCGGGGACTTCTACGAGCAGTACTTC	CASSEGASGDFYEQYF
NA	TRBV20-1	TRBJ1-6	medium-sized	TGCAGTGCTAGAGATCCGACGGCTTGGGATTCACCCCTCCACTTT	CSARDPTAWDSPLHF
TRBD1	TRBV7-7	TRBJ2-5	NA	TGTGCCAGCAGCACCGACAGGGGAGGTTGGGAGACCCGGTACTTC	CASSTDRGGWETRYF
NA	TRBV24-1	TRBJ2-7	many	TGTGCCACCAGAAAGAGGACGGTTTACGAGCAGTACTTC	CATRKRTVYEQYF
TRBD2	TRBV6-2/TRBV6-3	TRBJ2-1	few	TGTGCCAGAAGTTACCAGACTAGCGGGAGTTTGGATGAGCAGTTCTTC	CARSYQTSGSLDEQFF
NA	TRBV11-3	TRBJ2-7	medium-sized	TGTGCCAGCAGCTTAGATCGATGGGCGACCTACGAGCAGTACTTC	CASSLDRWATYEQYF
TRBD2	TRBV20-1	TRBJ2-7	many	TGCAGCGGGGGGGAGGGGTCCTACGAGCAGTACTTC	CSGGEGSYEQYF
TRBD1	TRBV9	TRBJ2-5	NA	TGTGCCAGCACCCACCGGGACAGACTACAGGAGACCAAGTACTTC	CASTHRDRLQETKYF
NA	TRBV5-4	TRBJ1-6	many	TGTGCCAGCAGCTTAGACAGCCCGTCACCCCTCCACTTT	CASSLDSPSPLHF
NA	TRBV27	TRBJ1-2	few	TGTGCCAGCATGGGAACAGGGAGAGGGGTCTATGGCTACACCTTC	CASMGTGRGVYGYTF
NA	TRBV6-2/TRBV6-3	TRBJ2-5	many	TGTGCCAGCAGTCCCCGCCTAGGAGGTGAGACCCAGTACTTC	CASSPRLGGETQYF
NA	TRBV20-1	TRBJ2-1	NA	TGCAGTGCTAGCGGAAGATACTCCTACAATGAGCAGTTCTTC	CSASGRYSYNEQFF
NA	TRBV30	TRBJ1-6	NA	TGTGCCTGGGGGCAGTTTAATTCACCCCTCCACTTT	CAWGQFNSPLHF
NA	TRBV12-3/TRBV12-4	TRBJ1-2	NA	TGTGCCAGCAGTTCTGTACTGGGGGGGTATAACTATGGCTACACCTTC	CASSSVLGGYNYGYTF
NA	TRBV7-2	TRBJ2-7	once	TGTGCCAGCAGCCAGCCGGGTCTTTATTACGAGCAGTACTTC	CASSQPGLYYEQYF
TRBD2	TRBV27	TRBJ2-2	NA	TGTGCCAGCATCCCCCTAGCGGGAGGAAGGTCCGGGGAGCTGTTTTTT	CASIPLAGGRSGELFF
NA	TRBV3-1	TRBJ1-5	many	TGTGCCAGCAGCCAAGGTTTGGACACCAGCAATCAGCCCCAGCATTTT	CASSQGLDTSNQPQHF
NA	TRBV6-1	TRBJ1-2	NA	TGTGCCAGCAGTGATGCGGGGGCTAACTATGGCTACACCTTC	CASSDAGANYGYTF
NA	TRBV18	TRBJ1-1	NA	TGTGCCAGCTCACCGCTCGAGTCGGGAGACGACACTGAAGCTTTCTTT	CASSPLESGDDTEAFF
TRBD2	TRBV19	TRBJ2-7	many	TGTGCCAGTAGTCACGGGACTAGCGGCGAGCAGTACTTC	CASSHGTSGEQYF
NA	TRBV27	TRBJ2-1	many	TGTGCCAGCGCCCCCAGGGGATTCTCCTACAATGAGCAGTTCTTC	CASAPRGFSYNEQFF
TRBD2	TRBV5-1	TRBJ2-7	NA	TGCGCCAGCAGCTTTTCGGGAGGGCAAGAGACACAGTACTTC	CASSFSGGQETQYF
TRBD2	TRBV9	TRBJ2-2	NA	TGTGCCAGCAGCGTAGGGGGGGGCACCGGGGAGCTGTTTTTT	CASSVGGGTGELFF
NA	TRBV20-1	TRBJ2-7	medium-sized	TGCAGTGCTAGTCCAGGGACACTGTACGAGCAGTACTTC	CSASPGTLYEQYF
NA	TRBV7-8	TRBJ2-7	medium-sized	TGTGCCAGCAGCCCCCGACAGGACCAGCAGTACTTC	CASSPRQDQQYF
NA	TRBV27	TRBJ2-2	medium-sized	TGTGCCAGCAGTGACTATTTGGCCGGGGAGCTGTTTTTT	CASSDYLAGELFF
NA	TRBV6-2/TRBV6-3	TRBJ2-2	few	TGTGCCAGTGTAACCCACCGGCACAAAAACACCTGGGAGCTGTTTTTT	CASVTHRHKNTWELFF
TRBD1	TRBV5-1	TRBJ2-3	many	TGCGCCAGCAGAGACAGGGTGGGGACAGATACGCAGTATTTT	CASRDRVGTDTQYF
TRBD1	TRBV15	TRBJ1-4	many	TGTGCCACCAGCAGCCGACAGGGGAATGAAAAACTGTTTTTT	CATSSRQGNEKLFF
NA	TRBV9	TRBJ2-1	many	TGTGCCAGCAGCCCACCCAGTTATGAGCAGTTCTTC	CASSPPSYEQFF
TRBD2	TRBV20-1	TRBJ2-5	many	TGCAGTGCTCCCCGGACTAGCTGGGAGACCCAGTACTTC	CSAPRTSWETQYF
NA	TRBV27	TRBJ2-7	NA	TGTGCCAGCAGTACAGCCTACGAGCAGTACTTC	CASSTAYEQYF
TRBD2	TRBV6-2/TRBV6-3	TRBJ2-1	NA	TGTGCCAGCAGTTACCTTATCGGGAGGGCAGGGAATGATCAGTTCTTC	CASSYLIGRAGNDQFF